This T cell receptor beta chain was sequenced during a study of T cell changes during pregnancy in multiple sclerosis. V lost 4 bases to trimming and J lost 5 bases; unmatched junction nucleotides: 11. The germline CDR1 and CDR2 sequences are SQVTM and ANQGSEA. This CDR3 comprises 17 residues. The protocol was immunoSEQ multiplex PCR, while the TCRdb copy is restricted to in-frame clones and leaves out a portion. The data hold 98,000 or so clones, with roughly 92% observed a single time. V and J are TRBV29-1 and TRBJ2-1; the match to TRBD2 covers 13 bases. This sequence originates from a female donor with multiple sclerosis, enrolled in a pregnancy study. Sequences were derived from peripheral blood, sampled after pregnancy. The CDR3 nucleotides read TGCAGCGTTGCTACTTCAGGACTAGCGGGAGTGAACAATGAGCAGTTCTTC. This codes for CSVATSGLAGVNNEQFF.